Listed here is a single T cell receptor (beta chain). Its antigen is still unknown. For the second PCR, which ran for roughly 6 to 12 cycles, a sample-barcoded 5' primer and a J-beta primer mix were used. Each cDNA molecule, via a template-switch adaptor with 12 random nucleotides, was tagged. TCRdb called the 5' RACE reads again in MiXCR, with one record for every CDR3 protein. The sample records over a million distinct CDR3 sequences, 45% to 70% being singletons. The sample originates from a study of blood T cells in healthy people across ages. This CDR3 region has 17 residues. V lost 2 bases to trimming and J lost 7 bases; unmatched junction nucleotides: 11. The germline gives CDR1 SGHRS, CDR2 YFSETQ. Study-level points and caveats: Estimates of diversity drawn from one million T cells were considered underestimates. A strong correlation between TCR beta diversity and naive T cell percentage was seen. Long-lived donors exceeded aged donors in naive CD4+ cells and diversity.

The receptor was derived from a man between 18 and 35 years old in good health. The rearrangement links TRBV5-1 to TRBJ2-4, with 11 positions matching TRBD1. What was sequenced was blood. Here the CDR3 DNA reads TGCGCCAGCAGCTTCGAACCTCCGGGACAGGGGGGGAACATTCAGTACTTC. This translates into CASSFEPPGQGGNIQYF.